These T cell receptor beta chains were read from a single sample in a study of neurological immune-mediated disorders. In TCRdb, the 5' RACE reads were re-called with MiXCR into one record per CDR3 protein. Of more than 30,000 distinct CDR3 sequences in the sample, about an eighth were seen once. The sequenced sample was CD4+ T cells from blood. These receptors were taken from a female donor with HTLV-1-associated myelopathy (HAM/TSP). Both conserved end residues are part of each CDR3. Fields, in order: clone size, CDR3 length, D gene, J gene, V gene, CDR3 protein, CDR3 DNA. A D gene is named only where the DNA matches it firmly. Clone size is given for some rows only: seen once, a few or many times, or a class if the clone is expanded.

NA	14	TRBD2	TRBJ2-7	TRBV28	CASRASGRFYEQYF	TGTGCCAGCAGGGCTAGCGGAAGATTCTACGAGCAGTACTTC
few	15	NA	TRBJ2-5	TRBV7-3	CASSPLGQGQETQYF	TGTGCCAGCAGCCCCTTGGGACAAGGGCAAGAGACCCAGTACTTC
many	15	TRBD1	TRBJ2-3	TRBV5-1	CASSPWTGNRDTQYF	TGCGCCAGCAGCCCCTGGACAGGGAATAGAGATACGCAGTATTTT
many	14	TRBD1	TRBJ2-1	TRBV12-3/TRBV12-4	CASSGTGAYNEQFF	TGTGCCAGCAGTGGGACAGGGGCCTACAATGAGCAGTTCTTC
NA	18	TRBD2	TRBJ2-7	TRBV5-1	CARRPGTSGLHSSYEQYF	TGCGCCAGACGCCCCGGGACTAGCGGTTTACATAGCTCCTACGAGCAGTACTTC
many	13	NA	TRBJ2-3	TRBV4-3	CASSQESGDTQYF	TGCGCCAGCAGCCAAGAGTCTGGAGATACGCAGTATTTT
NA	13	NA	TRBJ1-1	TRBV20-1	CSARGTGDTEAFF	TGCAGTGCCAGGGGAACCGGGGACACTGAAGCTTTCTTT
many	15	TRBD2	TRBJ2-3	TRBV7-8	CASSDSGGGTDTQYF	TGTGCCAGCAGCGATAGCGGGGGAGGCACAGATACGCAGTATTTT
many	14	NA	TRBJ1-1	TRBV20-1	CSARADSMNTEAFF	TGCAGTGCTAGAGCGGACAGCATGAACACTGAAGCTTTCTTT
many	14	NA	TRBJ2-5	TRBV20-1	CSAGVGLYQETQYF	TGCAGTGCGGGGGTTGGGTTGTACCAAGAGACCCAGTACTTC
many	16	TRBD2	TRBJ2-3	TRBV5-1	CASSLVRGESTDTQYF	TGCGCCAGCAGCTTGGTTCGGGGGGAGAGCACAGATACGCAGTATTTT
many	12	NA	TRBJ2-7	TRBV7-6	CASSFTGREQYF	TGTGCCAGCAGCTTTACAGGGCGCGAGCAGTACTTC
many	15	TRBD2	TRBJ2-3	TRBV5-1	CASVWGGSGTDTQYF	TGCGCCAGCGTATGGGGGGGGAGTGGCACAGATACGCAGTATTTT
few	16	NA	TRBJ2-3	TRBV20-1	CSAREGRARGTDTQYF	TGCAGTGCTAGAGAGGGCAGGGCCAGGGGCACAGATACGCAGTATTTT